The 27 T cell receptor beta chains below were found in one sample sequenced in a study of T-cell memory formation after mild COVID-19. MiXCR, applied by TCRdb to the 5' RACE reads, yields one record per CDR3 protein. This sample carries 300,000 or so distinct CDR3 sequences, about a sixth of them seen once, and the ten largest clones take 22%. Sequenced sample: PBMCs or a T cell subset sorted from them (not recorded which). These receptors all stem from a man in his late teens or twenties who had mild COVID-19 (a few samples of this study predate the infection). Cell type and time point are not known.

The chain links TRBV28 to TRBJ1-1; 8 bases fit TRBD1. This CDR3 region has 16 residues. Germline CDR1 MDHEN, CDR2 SYDVKM. V lost 5 bases, J lost 6 bases, and 14 bases stayed unmatched. CDR3 nucleotides: TGTGCCAGCAGTAGGGACAGGCCCCCGGGGATTGCTGAAGCTTTCTTT. Its protein product is CASSRDRPPGIAEAFF.

This chain joins TRBV12-3 or TRBV12-4 and TRBJ1-2; no firm D call. The CDR3 totals 16 residues. The germline V and J ends were trimmed by 5 bases and 8 bases, with 24 bases remaining between them. The CDR3 DNA is TGTGCCAGCAGTCCATCGGCAGGACCGCCCAGGTACGGCTACACCTTC. Translation: CASSPSAGPPRYGYTF.

A few counts support this clonotype. V is TRBV5-1 and J is TRBJ2-7, with 8 bases matching TRBD2. The germline V gene has CDR1 SGHRS and CDR2 YFSETQ. Trimming at V came to 6 bases and at J to 4 bases, leaving 9 bases not matched to a gene. The CDR3 has 14 amino acids. For the CDR3, the DNA is TGCGCCAGCAACCACGTCGGGGGGGAGTACGAGCAGTACTTC. Its protein is CASNHVGGEYEQYF.

The rearrangement uses TRBV27 and TRBJ2-1, with 10 bases matching TRBD2. CDR1 and CDR2 (germline): MNHEY, SMNVEV (reference sequence). This CDR3 is 15 amino acids long. The J segment lost 4 bases and the V segment lost 6 bases, leaving 6 bases of the junction unmatched. The CDR3 sequence: CASREGLAFYNEQFF. The CDR3 nucleotides read TGTGCCAGCAGGGAGGGACTAGCGTTTTACAATGAGCAGTTCTTC.

There are a few counts of this clonotype. This rearrangement joins TRBV6-2 or TRBV6-3 to TRBJ1-2; 10 bases map to TRBD1. V lost 8 bases and J lost 7; bases outside the gene matches: 1. Germline lookup yields CDR1 MNHEY and CDR2 SVGEGT. This CDR3 has 11 amino acids. The CDR3, as DNA: TGTGCCAGCGGACAGGGGGGTGGCTACACCTTC. Encoded protein: CASGQGGGYTF.

The genes are TRBV4-2 and TRBJ2-2, with 10 nucleotides matching TRBD1. Germline values: CDR1 LGHNA, CDR2 YNFKEQ. V gave up 3 bases and J gave up 5 bases; unmatched junction bases: 6. The CDR3 sequence is 16 residues long. CDR3 region: CASSHNGQGGTGELFF. The CDR3 nucleotides read TGTGCCAGCAGCCATAACGGACAGGGGGGAACCGGGGAGCTGTTTTTT.

This clonotype was counted between two and nine times. The gene calls are TRBV7-9 and TRBJ2-3; TRBD2 might be the D (6 bases). The CDR3 contains 16 residues. The V end was cut by 3 bases, the J end by 2 bases, with 15 bases between. CDR1 is SEHNR and CDR2 is FQNEAQ in the germline V gene (reference sequence). The CDR3 region has the DNA TGTGCCAGCAGCTTGGCGGAGGGGACCTACACAGATACGCAGTATTTT. It yields the protein CASSLAEGTYTDTQYF.

This clonotype has more than one count but fewer than ten. This chain joins TRBV18 and TRBJ1-2; tentative D call: TRBD1 (6 bases). Germline values: CDR1 KGHSH, CDR2 LQKENI. This CDR3 contains 15 residues. The V end lost 2 bases, the J end lost 3 bases, and 13 bases lay between the germline ends. The CDR3 DNA reads TGTGCCAGCTCACCAACAGGGTCCTCCTACTATGGCTACACCTTC. This translates into CASSPTGSSYYGYTF.

This clonotype has just a few counts. The gene calls are TRBV27 and TRBJ2-7, with D perhaps matching TRBD1 (5 bases). This CDR3 has 15 residues. Trimming removed 5 bases from V and 2 bases from J, with 16 bases in between. Germline lookup yields CDR1 MNHEY and CDR2 SMNVEV (reference sequence). This chain's CDR3 is CASSPRTVTAYEQYF. CDR3 nucleotide sequence: TGTGCCAGCAGTCCCAGGACCGTGACAGCCTACGAGCAGTACTTC.

This clonotype was observed a handful of times. The CDR3 region has the DNA TGCGCCAGCAGTAGGGTTGGGGAGACCCAGTACTTC. Translated, it gives CASSRVGETQYF. The chain links TRBV10-2 to TRBJ2-5, with D hard to call. The germline CDR1 and CDR2 sequences are WSHSY and SAAADI. Deletions cut 5 bases from V and 5 bases from J, with 9 bases between. This CDR3 comprises 12 residues.

This clonotype was recorded a few times. The rearrangement links TRBV15 to TRBJ2-3, with 7 bases identical to TRBD2. V lost 5 bases to trimming and J lost 0 bases; unmatched junction nucleotides: 5. The CDR3 consists of 15 residues. Germline CDR1 LNHNV, CDR2 YYDKDF (reference sequence). The CDR3 sequence is CATSPSGLSTDTQYF. In nucleotides, the CDR3 is TGTGCCACCAGCCCTAGCGGCCTTAGCACAGATACGCAGTATTTT.

This clonotype was recorded a few times. This sequence joins TRBV7-9 and TRBJ1-1; 8 nucleotides agree with TRBD1. Germline V lookup: CDR1 SEHNR, CDR2 FQNEAQ (reference sequence). V trimming: 4 bases; J trimming: 5 bases; junction bases outside the gene matches: 6. The CDR3 covers 14 residues. CDR3 amino acids: CASSSSGGGTEAFF. The CDR3 coding sequence is TGTGCCAGCAGCTCCTCAGGGGGCGGGACTGAAGCTTTCTTT.

As regards this clonotype: A much larger clone differs by one base, so this may be a read error. The chain has TRBV5-1 and TRBJ2-3; D remains unclear. Trimming pared 4 bases from V and 0 bases from J, leaving 6 bases between. The germline V gene has CDR1 SGHRS and CDR2 YFSETQ. The CDR3 length is 13 residues. The CDR3 coding sequence is TGCGCCAGCAGCACCCTTAGCACAGATACGCAGTATTTT. It translates to CASSTLSTDTQYF.

The chain joins TRBV6-1 to TRBJ1-1, with D hard to call. The V gene lost 10 bases and the J gene lost 7 bases, with 13 bases spanning the gap. There are 11 residues in the CDR3. Per germline, CDR1 MNHNS and CDR2 SASEGT. CDR3 residues: CATSWSIEAFF. In DNA, the CDR3 is TGTGCCACCTCGTGGTCGATTGAAGCTTTCTTT.

This clonotype showed up just a few times. The rearrangement links TRBV4-3 to TRBJ1-1; 7 nucleotides align to TRBD1. This CDR3 comprises 14 residues. V trimming: 4 bases; J trimming: 4 bases; junction bases outside the gene matches: 6. The germline gives CDR1 LGHNA, CDR2 YSLEER. The CDR3 DNA is TGCGCCAGCAGCCGGACACAGGGGAGCACTGAAGCTTTCTTT. Translated: CASSRTQGSTEAFF.

The chain has TRBV24-1 and TRBJ2-5, with 12 bases fitting TRBD1. Germline V gene lookup returns CDR1 KGHDR and CDR2 SFDVKD. Trimming at V came to 4 bases and at J to 5 bases, leaving 7 bases not matched to a gene. The CDR3 totals 16 residues. CDR3 in amino acids: CATSERDRGPGETQYF. The CDR3 DNA sequence: TGTGCCACCAGTGAGCGGGACAGGGGGCCTGGGGAGACCCAGTACTTC.

This clonotype came up a few times. The chain has TRBV12-3 or TRBV12-4 and TRBJ2-1; D is unresolved. This CDR3 contains 14 residues. V lost 6 bases, J lost 1 base, and 10 bases lay in between. In DNA form, the CDR3 reads TGTGCCAGCAGGGCAAGGCCATCCTACAATGAGCAGTTCTTC. It codes for CASRARPSYNEQFF.

The V gene is TRBV28, the J gene TRBJ2-7; D possibly corresponds to TRBD2 (6 bases). This CDR3 spans 14 amino acids. The germline CDR1 and CDR2 sequences are MDHEN and SYDVKM. The V and J ends lost 10 bases and 2 bases respectively, with 18 bases between them. The CDR3 sequence: CATPTGERAYEQYV. The CDR3 DNA is TGTGCCACCCCAACGGGGGAAAGGGCCTACGAGCAGTACGTC.

There are many counts of this clonotype. The chain couples TRBV5-1 to TRBJ2-5; 10 positions match TRBD2. The trim removed 4 bases at V and 5 bases at J, leaving 5 bases unmatched. Germline assignment: CDR1 SGHRS and CDR2 YFSETQ. The CDR3 totals 14 residues. CDR3 residues: CASSLAGAWETQYF. For the CDR3, the DNA is TGCGCCAGCAGCCTAGCGGGGGCGTGGGAGACCCAGTACTTC.

The genes are TRBV30 and TRBJ1-2; unclear D gene. This CDR3 has 13 residues. The V gene lost 0 bases and the J gene lost 1 base, with 6 bases spanning the gap. Germline loops: CDR1 GTSNPN, CDR2 SVGIG (reference sequence). The CDR3 DNA reads as TGTGCCTGGAGTGTAGGCGATAACTATGGCTACACCTTC. Amino acids: CAWSVGDNYGYTF.

This clonotype was seen only a few times. This chain uses TRBV6-6 with TRBJ1-2; 9 bases agree with TRBD1. The ends lost 7 bases at V and 4 bases at J; junction bases unmatched: 7. CDR1 is MNHNY, CDR2 SVGAGI, per germline (reference sequence). CDR3 length: 14 residues. CDR3 residues: CASTGQGPTYGYTF. The CDR3 DNA sequence: TGTGCCAGCACTGGACAGGGGCCTACCTATGGCTACACCTTC.

The table lists this clonotype with a few counts. A read error may explain this, as a much larger clone is one base away. The rearrangement uses TRBV4-3 and TRBJ2-5; D possibly corresponds to TRBD1 (5 bases). The CDR3 contains 15 residues. CDR1 is LGHNA and CDR2 is YSLEER in the germline V gene. CDR3 protein: CVSSYHLTAQETQYF. The CDR3 DNA reads TGCGTCAGCAGCTACCACTTGACAGCCCAAGAGACCCAGTACTTC.

The chain joins TRBV7-3 to TRBJ2-1, with 7 bases fitting TRBD2. CDR1 and CDR2 from the germline V gene are SGHTA and FQGTGA. This CDR3 is built from 15 residues. The V and J ends lost 9 bases and 10 bases, in that order; junction bases with no gene match: 18. The CDR3 region is CASEAVQRGPGEQFF. In DNA form, the CDR3 reads TGTGCCAGTGAGGCCGTACAGCGGGGTCCAGGAGAGCAGTTCTTC.

This clonotype was observed a few times. The chain employs TRBV6-1 and TRBJ1-1; D call uncertain. The CDR3 runs to 12 residues. The germline CDR1 and CDR2 sequences are MNHNS and SASEGT. V was pared by 7 bases and J by 0 bases, with 6 bases between. The CDR3 reads CASTRLNTEAFF. In DNA, the CDR3 is TGTGCCAGCACGAGGTTGAACACTGAAGCTTTCTTT.

This clonotype came up a few times. The V gene is TRBV5-1, the J gene TRBJ2-5; D not resolved. The CDR3 length is 14 residues. Trimming shortened V by 0 bases and J by 2 bases, and 8 bases separated the two germline ends. From germline, CDR1 is SGHRS and CDR2 YFSETQ. CDR3 sequence reads: CASSLAPLQETQYF. The CDR3 bases are TGCGCCAGCAGCTTGGCCCCACTTCAAGAGACCCAGTACTTC. Filled out from reference TRBV5-1 and TRBJ2-5, the complete variable domain reads KAGVTQTPRYLIKTRGQQVTLSCSPISGHRSVSWYQQTPGQGLQFLFEYFSETQRNKGNFPGRFSGRQFSNSRSEMNVSTLELGDSALYLCASSLAPLQETQYFGPGTRLLVL.

This clonotype came up many times. CDR3 region: CASRVSGSNTEAFF. In DNA, the CDR3 is TGTGCCAGCAGGGTGTCGGGATCGAACACTGAAGCTTTCTTT. J is TRBJ1-1 and V is TRBV12-3 or TRBV12-4; D not resolved. V lost 6 bases, J lost 1 base, and 12 bases lay in between. The CDR3 is made up of 14 amino acids.

The V call is TRBV20-1, the J call TRBJ2-1; D may be TRBD1 or TRBD2 (5 bases each). V lost 1 base and J 2 bases, leaving 9 bases between the germline ends. Germline loops: CDR1 DFQATT, CDR2 SNEGSKA (reference sequence). The length of the CDR3 is 14 residues. Here the CDR3 reads CSARGRGTYNEQFF. In nucleotides, the CDR3 is TGCAGTGCTAGAGGACGGGGCACCTACAATGAGCAGTTCTTC.